Listed below are T cell receptor beta chains from one sample, sequenced in a study of T cells after yellow fever vaccination. TCRdb passed the 5' RACE reads through MiXCR, listing each CDR3 protein once. Here the sample spans 90,000 to 150,000 distinct CDR3 sequences, around 6.7% being singletons. The source was CD4+ T cells sorted from PBMCs, collected about 41 days after the first yellow fever vaccination. These receptors were obtained from a man between 18 and 29 years old who received the YFV17D yellow fever vaccine. The CDR3 runs from the conserved cysteine through the conserved F or W. D genes are given only for firm matches. Clone size appears in some rows only: once, few, many, or a class for an expanded clone.

length: 16
D: NA
J: TRBJ2-1
V: TRBV12-5
size: many
DNA: TGTGCTAGTGCCCGGCGAGCGATCCTGTATTACAATGAGCAGTTCTTC
CDR3: CASARRAILYYNEQFF

length: 13
D: TRBD2
J: TRBJ2-5
V: TRBV15
size: many
DNA: TGTGCCACCAGCAGAGGGGGGGGAGAGACCCAGTACTTC
CDR3: CATSRGGGETQYF

length: 14
D: TRBD1
J: TRBJ1-5
V: TRBV7-2
size: many
DNA: TGTGCCAGCAGCCACAGGGGTAGCAATCAGCCCCAGCATTTT
CDR3: CASSHRGSNQPQHF

length: 16
D: NA
J: TRBJ1-5
V: TRBV10-3
size: many
DNA: TGTGCCATCAACTATGGGACACCAAGGAGCAATCAGCCCCAGCATTTT
CDR3: CAINYGTPRSNQPQHF

length: 14
D: NA
J: TRBJ2-2
V: TRBV24-1
size: few
DNA: TGTGCCACCAGTGATGGGGGGCGTATCGGGGAGCTGTTTTTT
CDR3: CATSDGGRIGELFF

length: 14
D: NA
J: TRBJ2-5
V: TRBV20-1
size: many
DNA: TGCAGTGCTAGAGATCAAGACAGGAGAGAGACCCAGTACTTC
CDR3: CSARDQDRRETQYF

length: 13
D: NA
J: TRBJ2-1
V: TRBV7-2
size: many
DNA: TGTGCCAGCAGGGAGAACTATTGGGGTGAGCAGTTCTTC
CDR3: CASRENYWGEQFF

length: 15
D: TRBD1
J: TRBJ2-7
V: TRBV29-1
size: NA
DNA: TGCAGCGTTGAATTCCCGGGACAGGGGACCTACGAGCAGTACTTC
CDR3: CSVEFPGQGTYEQYF

length: 14
D: NA
J: TRBJ1-5
V: TRBV7-9
size: many
DNA: TGTGCCAGCAGCTTGGCTGACGGGCCTTGGGCCCAGCATTTT
CDR3: CASSLADGPWAQHF

length: 14
D: NA
J: TRBJ2-1
V: TRBV5-1
size: many
DNA: TGCGCCAGCACCAGCGCCGGGGCGGGGAATGAGCAGTTCTTC
CDR3: CASTSAGAGNEQFF

length: 13
D: NA
J: TRBJ2-5
V: TRBV6-1
size: NA
DNA: TGTGCCAGCAGGGGGTTGGGGGGAGAGACCCAGTACTTC
CDR3: CASRGLGGETQYF

length: 13
D: NA
J: TRBJ1-2
V: TRBV12-3/TRBV12-4
size: many
DNA: TGTGCCAGCAGTTTTCCCAGTTTCTATGGCTACACCTTC
CDR3: CASSFPSFYGYTF

length: 15
D: TRBD2
J: TRBJ2-7
V: TRBV12-3/TRBV12-4
size: many
DNA: TGTGCCAGCAGTTTAACGGGGGGGAGTTCCTACGAGCAGTACTTC
CDR3: CASSLTGGSSYEQYF

length: 15
D: TRBD1
J: TRBJ2-1
V: TRBV7-8
size: many
DNA: TGTGCCAGCAGACCCGCCCGGACAGGGTATCATGAGCAGTTCTTC
CDR3: CASRPARTGYHEQFF

length: 16
D: TRBD2
J: TRBJ2-1
V: TRBV20-1
size: many
DNA: TGCAGTGCTAGGCCCCTAGCGGGGGGCTCCTACAATGAGCAGTTCTTC
CDR3: CSARPLAGGSYNEQFF

length: 13
D: TRBD1
J: TRBJ2-7
V: TRBV7-2
size: many
DNA: TGTGCCAGCAGCTCGGACAGGGGGCAGGGTCGGTACTTC
CDR3: CASSSDRGQGRYF

length: 16
D: NA
J: TRBJ2-1
V: TRBV5-5
size: many
DNA: TGTGCCAGCAGCCTGTTATTAGGGGGGGCCTACAATGAGCAGTTCTTC
CDR3: CASSLLLGGAYNEQFF

length: 16
D: NA
J: TRBJ2-2
V: TRBV18
size: many
DNA: TGTGCCAGCTCACCACGAGAGAGCGCTCACACCGGGGAGCTGTTTTTT
CDR3: CASSPRESAHTGELFF

length: 14
D: NA
J: TRBJ2-6
V: TRBV6-1
size: many
DNA: TGTGCCAGCAGCGGGGCCTCTGGGGCCAACGTCCTGACTTTC
CDR3: CASSGASGANVLTF

length: 12
D: NA
J: TRBJ1-5
V: TRBV4-1
size: NA
DNA: TGCGCCAGCATGTGGACGTATCAGCCCCAGCATTTT
CDR3: CASMWTYQPQHF

length: 14
D: TRBD1
J: TRBJ1-2
V: TRBV12-3/TRBV12-4
size: many
DNA: TGTGCCAGCAGTTCCGACAGGGGGCTAGGAGGCTACACCTTC
CDR3: CASSSDRGLGGYTF

length: 15
D: NA
J: TRBJ2-1
V: TRBV12-3/TRBV12-4
size: many
DNA: TGTGCCAGCAGCAAGGGACATCGAAAGGGCAATGAGCAGTTCTTC
CDR3: CASSKGHRKGNEQFF

length: 14
D: NA
J: TRBJ2-5
V: TRBV5-4
size: few
DNA: TGTGCCAGCAGCTTGCGGGGGGCCACGGAGACCCAGTACTTC
CDR3: CASSLRGATETQYF

length: 14
D: TRBD1
J: TRBJ2-5
V: TRBV28
size: many
DNA: TGTGCCAGCAGTTTGGGACAGATACTCGAGACCCAGTACTTC
CDR3: CASSLGQILETQYF

length: 16
D: TRBD1
J: TRBJ1-4
V: TRBV5-5
size: many
DNA: TGTGCCAGCAGCTTGTCCGACAGGGCGGATTATGAAAAACTGTTTTTT
CDR3: CASSLSDRADYEKLFF

length: 12
D: TRBD1
J: TRBJ1-2
V: TRBV20-1
size: many
DNA: TGCAGTGCTCCGGACAGGGCTCATGGCTACACCTTC
CDR3: CSAPDRAHGYTF

length: 15
D: TRBD1
J: TRBJ2-5
V: TRBV12-3/TRBV12-4
size: few
DNA: TGTGCCAGCAGTCGCCGACAGGGGACATTGGAGACCCAGTACTTC
CDR3: CASSRRQGTLETQYF

length: 17
D: NA
J: TRBJ2-3
V: TRBV12-3/TRBV12-4
size: many
DNA: TGTGCCAGCACCCCTGGGGCATTACGAGACGGCTCGGGAACGCAGTATTTT
CDR3: CASTPGALRDGSGTQYF

length: 15
D: NA
J: TRBJ1-2
V: TRBV4-1
size: many
DNA: TGCGCCAGCAGCCGCCCGGGAGAGGGTCTCTTTGGCTACACCTTC
CDR3: CASSRPGEGLFGYTF

length: 15
D: TRBD2
J: TRBJ2-2
V: TRBV24-1
size: medium-sized
DNA: TGTGCCACCGCGCCCTACGGGGGGATCACCGGGGAGCTGTTTTTT
CDR3: CATAPYGGITGELFF

length: 15
D: NA
J: TRBJ1-6
V: TRBV5-1
size: NA
DNA: TGCGCCAGCAGCTTGGCTGCGGTAGATAATTCACCCCTCCACTTT
CDR3: CASSLAAVDNSPLHF

length: 14
D: NA
J: TRBJ2-5
V: TRBV12-3/TRBV12-4
size: many
DNA: TGTGCCAGCGGCCTATTAGCCGGGCAAGAGACCCAGTACTTC
CDR3: CASGLLAGQETQYF

length: 14
D: NA
J: TRBJ1-1
V: TRBV5-1
size: many
DNA: TGCGCCAGCACCGTCTCAGGGGTTGGCACTGAAGCTTTCTTT
CDR3: CASTVSGVGTEAFF